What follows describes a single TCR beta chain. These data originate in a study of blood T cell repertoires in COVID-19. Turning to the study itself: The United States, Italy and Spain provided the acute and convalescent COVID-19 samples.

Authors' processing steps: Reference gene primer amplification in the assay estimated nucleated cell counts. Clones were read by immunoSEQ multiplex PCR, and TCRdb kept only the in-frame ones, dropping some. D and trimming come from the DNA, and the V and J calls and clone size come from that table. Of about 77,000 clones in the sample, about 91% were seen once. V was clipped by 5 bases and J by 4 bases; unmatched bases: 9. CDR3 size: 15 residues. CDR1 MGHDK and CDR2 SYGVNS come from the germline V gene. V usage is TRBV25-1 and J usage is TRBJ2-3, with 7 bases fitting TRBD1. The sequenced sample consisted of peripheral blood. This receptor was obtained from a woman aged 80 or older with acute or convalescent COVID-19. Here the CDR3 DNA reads TGTGCCAGCAGTCCATCGAGACAGGGAGCAGATACGCAGTATTTT. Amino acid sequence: CASSPSRQGADTQYF.